This T cell receptor beta chain was sequenced for a study of shared T cell receptors in the human thymus. Using immunoSEQ multiplex PCR, the repertoire was profiled, and TCRdb retains in-frame clones only, with some absent. Counted here are 450,000 to 650,000 clones, 70% to 80% occurring once; the ten biggest clones make up around 0.013%. V lost 0 bases and J 12 bases, leaving 13 bases between the germline ends. The CDR3 has 13 residues. Germline values: CDR1 WNHNN, CDR2 SYGVQD (reference sequence). This sample was also put to use in a study of human thymus T cells. That work contributes: Having corrective surgery for congenital heart defects, healthy Finnish infants were the ones who donated. The study used thymus tissue resected during corrective heart surgery. Gene usage for V and J segments appeared biased in thymic and blood repertoires. Unrelated individuals were reported by related research to share highly overlapping thymic repertoires.

The rearrangement uses TRBV10-1 and TRBJ2-3, with D possibly matching TRBD1 (6 bases). The source of this sequence is a boy in the first two years of life with a congenital heart defect. Sequencing input: thymocytes. In nucleotides, the CDR3 is TGCGCCAGCAGTGAGTCGAGGGGGATTCTTCAGTATTTT. Protein: CASSESRGILQYF.